This T cell receptor (beta chain) was observed in a study of T cells in Graves' hyperthyroidism and ophthalmopathy. It was RNA transcripts that yielded the amplified TCR beta CDR3 regions. The HTBI primer set was used in a first-round RT-PCR of the TCR CDR3. From the multiplex PCR reads, TCRdb called clonotypes with MiXCR, one entry per CDR3 protein. There are approximately 400,000 distinct CDR3 sequences in the sample; around 13% occur only once, and about 11% lies in the top ten. Material: blood. The sequence came from a woman in her fifties or sixties with Graves' hyperthyroidism.

DNA of the CDR3: TGCAGCGTTGGGACAGGGGCCAGCCAGAATCAGCCCCAGCATTTT. It yields the protein CSVGTGASQNQPQHF. The chain couples TRBV29-1 to TRBJ1-5, with TRBD1 identical over 9 bases. Germline values: CDR1 SQVTM, CDR2 ANQGSEA. V gave up 4 bases and J gave up 4 bases; unmatched junction bases: 8. This CDR3 spans 15 amino acids. Looking up the rest from reference TRBV29-1 and TRBJ1-5 gives the full variable domain: SAVISQKPSRDICQRGTSLTIQCQVDSQVTMMFWYRQQPGQSLTLIATANQGSEATYESGFVIDKFPISRPNLTFSTLTVSNMSPEDSSIYLCSVGTGASQNQPQHFGDGTRLSIL.